Sequencing of this T cell receptor (beta chain) was carried out in a study of blood T cells in healthy people across ages. CDR3 length: 14 residues. CDR1 and CDR2 (germline): SGHVS, FQNEAQ. V was trimmed by 3 bases and J by 6 bases, leaving 11 bases between them. Comments on this clonotype: What it recognizes is unknown.

Through a sample-barcoded 5' primer and a J-beta primer mix, a second PCR was run for roughly 7 to 11 cycles. Each cDNA molecule was tagged by a template-switch adaptor that had 12 random nucleotides. MiXCR, applied by TCRdb to the 5' RACE reads, yields one record per CDR3 protein. The sample comprises 1 million or so distinct CDR3 sequences, over 35% of which are singletons, and approximately 17% rests with the top ten. The sample providers were healthy Caucasian people from Russia, aged roughly 6 to 95. The authors drew about 9.5 milliliters of peripheral blood from each donor. The study's findings and limits: Long-lived and aged donors differed, with more naive CD4+ cells and higher diversity in the long-lived.

The sequencing input was blood. This receptor was identified in a woman aged 60-70 years in good health. This chain uses TRBV7-8 with TRBJ1-4, with D tentatively TRBD1 (6 bases). The CDR3 loop reads CASSFRGGDEKLFF. CDR3 nucleotide sequence: TGTGCCAGCAGCTTCCGAGGGGGAGATGAAAAACTGTTTTTT.